This TCR beta chain originates from a study of T cells in Graves' hyperthyroidism and ophthalmopathy. This sample holds PBMCs from less than 13 ml fresh peripheral blood. The CDR3 spans 11 residues. Trimming pared 7 bases from V and 10 bases from J, leaving 8 bases between. The germline CDR1 and CDR2 sequences are SNHLY and FYNNEI. RNA transcripts were the template for amplifying TCR beta CDR3 regions. When the TCR CDR3 underwent first-round RT-PCR, the HTBI primer set was used. TCRdb reprocessed the multiplex PCR reads via MiXCR and lists one record per CDR3 protein. The table lists over 120,000 distinct CDR3 sequences, less than 25% of them singletons.

Specimen: blood. This TCR derives from a woman aged 50 to 65 with Graves' hyperthyroidism that later progressed to Graves' ophthalmopathy. This chain links TRBV2 with TRBJ2-6, with D possibly being TRBD1 (5 bases). The CDR3, as DNA: TGTGCCAGCATGCAGGGTAACGTCCTGACTTTC. Protein product: CASMQGNVLTF.